This T cell receptor beta chain was sequenced in a study of blood T cell repertoires in COVID-19. About the research overall: Samples representing acute and convalescent COVID-19 were sourced from the United States, Italy and Spain. PBMCs, B-cell-depleted T cells, or T cells provided the cDNA or gDNA that made up the material.

The CDR3 is 18 amino acids. V was pared by 0 bases and J by 7 bases, with 8 bases of the junction left unmatched. Looked up from germline, CDR1 is LGHNA and CDR2 is YSLEER. In the original processing: Estimated nucleated cell counts came from reference gene primer amplification. Sequenced by immunoSEQ multiplex PCR; TCRdb stores in-frame clones only, minus some. Clone size and V and J calls were adopted from that table, with D and trimming inferred from the DNA. The sample shows hundreds of thousands of clones, about 86% of them seen only once. The clonotype originates from a woman aged 50 to 60 in a cohort exposed to, infected with or recovered from COVID-19 (not recorded which). The genes are TRBV4-3 and TRBJ2-1, with 14 bases lining up with TRBD2. The sample was PBMCs or T cells enriched from blood (not recorded which). The CDR3 DNA reads as TGCGCCAGCAGCCAAGATGGGACTAGCGGGGGCCGGGGGAATGAGCAGTTCTTC. This codes for CASSQDGTSGGRGNEQFF.